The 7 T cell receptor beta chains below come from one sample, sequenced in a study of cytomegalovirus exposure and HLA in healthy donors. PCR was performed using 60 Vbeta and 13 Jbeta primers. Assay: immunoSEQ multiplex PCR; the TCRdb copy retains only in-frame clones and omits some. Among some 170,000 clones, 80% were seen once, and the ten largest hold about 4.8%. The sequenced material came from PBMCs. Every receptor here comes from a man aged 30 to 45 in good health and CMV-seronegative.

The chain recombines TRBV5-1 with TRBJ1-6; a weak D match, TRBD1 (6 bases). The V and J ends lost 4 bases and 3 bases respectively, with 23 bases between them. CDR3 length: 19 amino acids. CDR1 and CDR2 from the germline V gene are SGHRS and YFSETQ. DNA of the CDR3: TGCGCCAGCAGCCCGACTGCTAATAACAGGGACTACTATAATTCACCCCTCCACTTT. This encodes CASSPTANNRDYYNSPLHF. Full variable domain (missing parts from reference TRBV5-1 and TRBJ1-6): KAGVTQTPRYLIKTRGQQVTLSCSPISGHRSVSWYQQTPGQGLQFLFEYFSETQRNKGNFPGRFSGRQFSNSRSEMNVSTLELGDSALYLCASSPTANNRDYYNSPLHFGNGTRLTVT.

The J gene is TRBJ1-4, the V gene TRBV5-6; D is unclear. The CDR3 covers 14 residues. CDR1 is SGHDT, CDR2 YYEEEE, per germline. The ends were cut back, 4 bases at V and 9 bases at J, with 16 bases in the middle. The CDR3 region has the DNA TGTGCCAGCAGCCCGAACCCGAGGGAGAAAAAACTGTTTTTT. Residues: CASSPNPREKKLFF.

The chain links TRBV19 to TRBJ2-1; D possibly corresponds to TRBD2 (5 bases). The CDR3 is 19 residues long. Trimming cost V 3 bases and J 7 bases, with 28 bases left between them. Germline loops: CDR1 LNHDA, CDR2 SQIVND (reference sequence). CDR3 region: CASSIHLPGMSTGTNEQFF. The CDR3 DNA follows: TGTGCCAGTAGTATTCACCTCCCGGGGATGAGTACGGGTACGAATGAGCAGTTCTTC.

The CDR3 region has the DNA TGCGCCAGCAGCCCCGGGACAGGGGTGAACACTGAAGCTTTCTTT. Its protein is CASSPGTGVNTEAFF. This chain connects TRBV5-1 to TRBJ1-1; 10 bases align to TRBD1. V lost 4 bases to trimming and J lost 0 bases; unmatched junction nucleotides: 3. The CDR3 spans 15 residues. CDR1 is SGHRS and CDR2 is YFSETQ in the germline V gene.

CDR3 sequence (DNA): TGTGCCAGTAGTATTGCGGGATTGTCCTACGAGCAGTACTTC. Translation: CASSIAGLSYEQYF. This rearrangement joins TRBV19 to TRBJ2-7, with D tentatively TRBD2 (6 bases). The germline V gene encodes CDR1 LNHDA and CDR2 SQIVND (reference sequence). V was pared by 3 bases and J by 1 base, with 10 bases between. CDR3 length: 14 residues.

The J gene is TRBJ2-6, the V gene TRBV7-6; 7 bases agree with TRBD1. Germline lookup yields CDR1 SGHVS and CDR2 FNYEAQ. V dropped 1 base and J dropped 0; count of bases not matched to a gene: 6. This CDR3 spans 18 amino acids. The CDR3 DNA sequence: TGTGCCAGCAGCTTAGAACAGGGGCCCCACTCTGGGGCCAACGTCCTGACTTTC. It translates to CASSLEQGPHSGANVLTF.

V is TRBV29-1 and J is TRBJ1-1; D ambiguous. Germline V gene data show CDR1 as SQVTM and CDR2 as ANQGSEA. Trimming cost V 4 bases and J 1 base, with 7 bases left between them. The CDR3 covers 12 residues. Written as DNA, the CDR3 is TGCAGCGTTGCGGGGTGGAACACTGAAGCTTTCTTT. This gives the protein CSVAGWNTEAFF.